This TCR beta chain originates from a study of early T cells in non-severe SARS-CoV-2 infection. Individual cDNA molecules received unique molecular identifiers during library preparation. One entry per CDR3 protein results from TCRdb running MiXCR on the 5' RACE reads. The table records tens of thousands of distinct CDR3 sequences, around 10% of them present only once. V was trimmed by 1 base and J by 3 bases, leaving 10 bases between them. The CDR3 runs to 15 residues. The germline gives CDR1 MGHRA, CDR2 YSYEKL. The table lists this clonotype with many counts. The TCR sequence derives from an adult who was a healthcare worker with PCR-confirmed SARS-CoV-2 infection or an uninfected control (not recorded which). The V and J genes are TRBV4-1 and TRBJ1-3; no definite D call. The sample was whole blood. The CDR3 region is CASSQGRTLGNTIYF. The CDR3, as DNA: TGCGCCAGCAGCCAAGGACGGACCCTTGGAAACACCATATATTTT.